The present T cell receptor beta chain was sequenced within a study of blood T cell repertoires in COVID-19. On the study more broadly: The analysed material was cDNA or gDNA that came from T cells, B-cell-depleted T cells, or PBMCs.

The CDR3 covers 14 residues. From germline, CDR1 is SGHRS and CDR2 YFSETQ. V lost 4 bases to trimming and J lost 2 bases, with 10 bases between them. Seattle patients were enrolled while actively infected and followed longitudinally. This clone was detected a few times. As processed by the authors: Scientists estimated how many nucleated cells there were by amplifying reference gene primers. Assay: immunoSEQ multiplex PCR; the TCRdb copy retains only in-frame clones and omits some. D and trimming were read from the DNA, whereas the V and J calls and clone size are those reported in that table. The sample consists of around 400,000 clones, about 89% of them appearing once.

Specimen: peripheral blood. The receptor was derived from a woman in her sixties with COVID-19, enrolled during active disease. The chain links TRBV5-1 to TRBJ1-5; D gene unclear. CDR3 DNA: TGCGCCAGCAGCGAGGGTGTCGGCAATCAGCCCCAGCATTTT. This sequence encodes CASSEGVGNQPQHF.